The 21 T cell receptor beta chains presented below share a single source sample, sequenced in a study of Graves' ophthalmopathy and Graves' hyperthyroidism. Beta-chain TCR CDR3 regions were amplified from RNA transcripts. HTBI primers were employed in first-round RT-PCR, then a second-round multiplex PCR followed. TCRdb called the multiplex PCR reads again in MiXCR, with one record for every CDR3 protein. The profile shows 580,000 or so distinct CDR3 sequences, 35% to 40% of them singletons. Sequencing was done on a sample of peripheral blood or thyroid tissue (not recorded which). Receptors were obtained from an adult man with Graves' hyperthyroidism.

This clonotype has more than one count but fewer than ten. This sequence joins TRBV5-5 and TRBJ1-3; D ambiguous. This CDR3 is built from 13 residues. The V end lost 5 bases, the J end lost 0 bases, and 6 bases lay between the germline ends. The germline V gene has CDR1 SGHKS and CDR2 YYEKEE (reference sequence). This CDR3 reads CASRPYSGNTIYF. The CDR3 region has the DNA TGTGCCAGCAGACCGTACTCTGGAAACACCATATATTTT.

V is TRBV29-1 and J is TRBJ2-1, with a weak D call TRBD1 (5 bases). V gave up 5 bases and J gave up 0 bases, with 11 bases separating them. Germline loops: CDR1 SQVTM, CDR2 ANQGSEA. This CDR3 spans 14 amino acids. DNA for the CDR3: TGCAGCGTTCCGACAGCAGCCTCCTACAATGAGCAGTTCTTC. Translation gives CSVPTAASYNEQFF.

The genes are TRBV10-3 and TRBJ1-2, with D possibly TRBD1 on 5 matching bases. The germline gives CDR1 ENHRY, CDR2 SYGVKD. The CDR3 totals 14 residues. V was trimmed by 4 bases and J by 4 bases, leaving 13 bases between them. CDR3 DNA sequence: TGTGCCATCAGTGCTTCGGGACTCCTCTATGGCTACACCTTC. Translated: CAISASGLLYGYTF.

The sample holds many counts of this clonotype. V and J are TRBV25-1 and TRBJ1-4; no reliable D call. The CDR3 extends over 12 amino acids. Trimming pared 0 bases from V and 12 bases from J, leaving 8 bases between. The germline V gene encodes CDR1 MGHDK and CDR2 SYGVNS. CDR3 sequence reads: CASSEYQGELFF. The CDR3, as DNA: TGTGCCAGCAGTGAATATCAAGGAGAACTGTTTTTT.

This clonotype has a count of ten or more. The chain joins TRBV7-2 to TRBJ2-7; 8 nucleotides align to TRBD1. Per germline, CDR1 SGHTA and CDR2 FQGNSA. The CDR3 length is 17 residues. The V gene end was trimmed by 6 bases and the J gene end by 3 bases; junction bases not matched to a gene: 16. The CDR3 reads CASSRGPSGTGDYEQYF. The CDR3 coding sequence is TGTGCCAGCAGTCGAGGACCATCCGGGACAGGTGACTACGAGCAGTACTTC.

This clonotype was observed a few times. This chain uses TRBV7-2 with TRBJ2-3; 8 bases fit TRBD2. The CDR3 runs 16 residues. After removal of 3 bases from V and 1 base from J, the junction contained 6 bases not matched to a gene. CDR1 and CDR2 from the germline V gene are SGHTA and FQGNSA. The DNA for the CDR3 is TGTGCCAGCAGCTTCTTAGCGGGATGGGGCACAGATACGCAGTATTTT. Protein: CASSFLAGWGTDTQYF. The whole variable domain, filled in from reference TRBV7-2 and TRBJ2-3, reads GAGVSQSPSNKVTEKGKDVELRCDPISGHTALYWYRQSLGQGLEFLIYFQGNSAPDKSGLPSDRFSAERTGGSVSTLTIQRTQQEDSAVYLCASSFLAGWGTDTQYFGPGTRLTVL.

This rearrangement joins TRBV2 to TRBJ2-5; D uncertain. The germline gives CDR1 SNHLY, CDR2 FYNNEI. This CDR3 has 13 amino acids. V was pared by 1 base and J by 6 bases, with 9 bases between. CDR3: CASSEGGWKTQYF. The DNA for the CDR3 is TGTGCCAGCAGTGAAGGTGGGTGGAAGACCCAGTACTTC.

Concerning this clonotype itself: With a much larger clone just one base away, this may be a read error. CDR3 nucleotide sequence: TGTGCCAGCAGACCCGGGACTAGCGGGAGAGGTGGGACCCAGTACTTC. The encoded protein is CASRPGTSGRGGTQYF. V usage is TRBV5-4 and J usage is TRBJ2-5; 14 bases fit TRBD2. Germline values: CDR1 SGHNT, CDR2 YYREEE (reference sequence). The V segment lost 5 bases and the J segment 7 bases; nucleotides outside the gene matches: 10. The CDR3 runs 16 residues.

This clonotype was recorded a few times. This chain links TRBV20-1 with TRBJ2-7, with a possible D match to TRBD1 (5 bases). CDR1 DFQATT and CDR2 SNEGSKA come from the germline V gene (reference sequence). The length of the CDR3 is 10 residues. The CDR3 nucleotides are TGCAGGGTACAGGTCTACGAGCAGTACTTC. This codes for CRVQVYEQYF.

This clonotype occurred once. This sequence joins TRBV7-9 and TRBJ2-7, with 10 bases identical to TRBD1. The germline CDR1 and CDR2 sequences are SEHNR and FQNEAQ (reference sequence). CDR3 length: 15 residues. V trimming: 5 bases; J trimming: 4 bases; junction bases outside the gene matches: 8. The CDR3 is CASSPSGTGDYEQYF. Written as DNA, the CDR3 is TGTGCCAGCAGCCCTTCCGGGACAGGGGATTACGAGCAGTACTTC.

This clonotype has only a few counts. V usage is TRBV29-1 and J usage is TRBJ1-6; 9 bases fit TRBD1. Germline V gene data show CDR1 as SQVTM and CDR2 as ANQGSEA. Losses at the gene ends were 2 bases for V and 8 bases for J; bases not matched to a gene: 13. The CDR3 length is 17 residues. The CDR3 DNA is TGCAGCGTTGAAAGGCCTCGATCGGGACAGGGTGATTCACCCCTCCACTTT. Translating gives CSVERPRSGQGDSPLHF. Full variable domain (rest looked up from reference TRBV29-1 and TRBJ1-6): SAVISQKPSRDICQRGTSLTIQCQVDSQVTMMFWYRQQPGQSLTLIATANQGSEATYESGFVIDKFPISRPNLTFSTLTVSNMSPEDSSIYLCSVERPRSGQGDSPLHFGNGTRLTVT.

The chain carries TRBV20-1 and TRBJ2-7, with D perhaps assigned TRBD1 or TRBD2 (5 bases each). Trimming removed 5 bases from V and 5 bases from J, with 22 bases in between. Looked up from germline, CDR1 is DFQATT and CDR2 is SNEGSKA (reference sequence). This CDR3 comprises 15 residues. DNA for the CDR3: TGCAGTGCTGGAGCGCTCGGGACCCCGAGCAACGAGCAGTACTTC. This codes for CSAGALGTPSNEQYF.

This clonotype was observed a handful of times. An end of the junction differs from the germline gene, which may be a read error. The rearrangement links TRBV7-7 to TRBJ2-3; no clear D. The CDR3 is 13 residues long. Germline V gives CDR1 SSHAT, CDR2 FNYEAQ (reference sequence). The chain's CDR3 is CASSFRPTDTQYF. For the CDR3, the DNA is TGTGCTAGCAGCTTCCGGCCCACAGATACGCAGTATTTT. Variable domain in full (rest from reference TRBV7-7 and TRBJ2-3): GAGVSQSPRYKVTKRGQDVTLRCDPISSHATLYWYQQALGQGPEFLTYFNYEAQPDKSGLPSDRFSAERPEGSISTLTIQRTEQRDSAMYRCASSFRPTDTQYFGPGTRLTVL.

In this sample, this clonotype turned up many times. The chain combines TRBV29-1 with TRBJ2-7; 9 nucleotides line up with TRBD1. The CDR3 spans 15 residues. Germline V gene lookup returns CDR1 SQVTM and CDR2 ANQGSEA. The trim removed 1 base at V and 5 bases at J, leaving 9 bases unmatched. This CDR3 is CSVEVVTGGTDEQYF. Here the CDR3 DNA reads TGCAGCGTTGAAGTAGTGACAGGGGGGACGGACGAGCAGTACTTC.

The chain recombines TRBV10-3 with TRBJ2-3; D perhaps matches TRBD2 (5 bases). Germline V CDR1 and CDR2: ENHRY, SYGVKD. The V end lost 0 bases, the J end lost 2 bases, and 21 bases lay between the germline ends. This CDR3 contains 19 residues. Written as DNA, the CDR3 is TGTGCCATCAGTGAGTCGAAGCTTAGAGGGAACCCCAACACAGATACGCAGTATTTT. Its translation: CAISESKLRGNPNTDTQYF.

Worth noting for this clonotype: A clone one base away is much larger, so this may be a read error. The chain employs TRBV19 and TRBJ1-5; 7 bases match TRBD1. CDR1 and CDR2 (germline): LNHDA, SQIVND (reference sequence). Trimming removed 8 bases from V and 1 base from J; junction bases left unmatched: 8. CDR3 size: 15 residues. In DNA form, the CDR3 reads TGTGCCAGTGGGACGAGGGGGCGAAGCAATCAGCCCCAGCATTTT. Protein: CASGTRGRSNQPQHF. The full variable domain, with the rest looked up from reference TRBV19 and TRBJ1-5, is DGGITQSPKYLFRKEGQNVTLSCEQNLNHDAMYWYRQDPGQGLRLIYYSQIVNDFQKGDIAEGYSVSREKKESFPLTVTSAQKNPTAFYLCASGTRGRSNQPQHFGDGTRLSIL.

V gene TRBV7-2 combines with J gene TRBJ2-7; TRBD1 agrees at 7 bases. The CDR3 is made up of 16 amino acids. The V gene end was trimmed by 6 bases and the J gene end by 1 base; junction bases not matched to a gene: 12. Germline V gene lookup returns CDR1 SGHTA and CDR2 FQGNSA. CDR3 protein: CASSSPTGMGSYEQYF. The CDR3 region has the DNA TGTGCCAGCAGTTCCCCGACAGGGATGGGGTCCTACGAGCAGTACTTC.

On this clonotype: A read error may be the cause here, since a much bigger clone is one base away. This rearrangement joins TRBV2 to TRBJ1-1, with D uncertain. CDR1 and CDR2 from the germline V gene are SNHLY and FYNNEI. This CDR3 region has 12 residues. V lost 6 bases and J 5 bases, leaving 10 bases between the germline ends. CDR3 nucleotides: TGTGCCAGCAGCGGGGTACGGACTGAAGCTTTCTTT. The encoded protein is CASSGVRTEAFF.

This clonotype was detected ten times or more. The rearrangement links TRBV7-9 to TRBJ1-5; 7 positions agree with TRBD1. This CDR3 is 13 amino acids long. Germline lookup yields CDR1 SEHNR and CDR2 FQNEAQ (reference sequence). V was clipped by 5 bases and J by 4 bases; unmatched bases: 2. In DNA form, the CDR3 reads TGTGCCAGCAGCGCGGGACAGAATCAGCCCCAGCATTTT. Protein sequence: CASSAGQNQPQHF.

This clonotype has ten or more counts. The chain combines TRBV19 with TRBJ2-7; 8 bases are a match to TRBD1. The ends lost 8 bases at V and 6 bases at J; junction bases unmatched: 6. The CDR3 sequence is 12 residues long. Germline-derived CDR1 and CDR2 are LNHDA and SQIVND (reference sequence). The CDR3, as DNA: TGTGCCAGTTCGCAGGGGGCTGGCGAGCAGTACTTC. Encoded protein: CASSQGAGEQYF.

This clonotype was observed at least ten times. The V call is TRBV5-5, the J call TRBJ1-1; no firm D call. The CDR3 has 11 amino acids. Trimming took 1 base from V and 5 from J, leaving 3 bases between them. From germline, CDR1 is SGHKS and CDR2 YYEKEE (reference sequence). The CDR3 sequence: CASSLITEAFF. DNA for the CDR3: TGTGCCAGCAGCTTGATAACTGAAGCTTTCTTT.